This is a list of T cell receptor beta chains from one sample in a study of shared clonotypes between healthy human individuals. Using immunoSEQ multiplex PCR, the repertoire was profiled, and TCRdb retains in-frame clones only, with some absent. The table records about 1.9 million clones, approximately 92% of them present only once. Sequenced sample: naive CD8+ T cells from PBMCs. Every receptor here comes from a man aged 18 to 30 in good health. Some clones in this sample may be carry-over from other donors' samples. The CDR3 runs from the conserved cysteine through the conserved F or W. The D gene is left open where the match is weak. Rows give clone size only sometimes, using once, few, many, or a class for an expanded clone.

D	size	V	J	DNA	CDR3
-	-	TRBV6-5	TRBJ2-7	TGTGCCACCCATGGACTATCCAACTACGAGCAGTACTTC	CATHGLSNYEQYF
TRBD1	-	TRBV2	TRBJ2-7	TGTGCCAGCAGTGACCGGGACAGCTTCTCCTACGAGCAGTACTTC	CASSDRDSFSYEQYF
-	-	TRBV6-5	TRBJ2-7	TGTGCCAGCAGTTACTCAGGGGGGCAGGTATCCTACGAGCAGTACTTC	CASSYSGGQVSYEQYF
-	-	TRBV6-1	TRBJ2-7	TGTGCCAGCAGTGCGGTGACGGGGGTTTTGGAGCAGTACTTC	CASSAVTGVLEQYF
-	-	TRBV4-1	TRBJ2-7	TGCGCCAGCAGTTACAGCTTCGGACGGGAGCAGTACTTC	CASSYSFGREQYF
-	-	TRBV6-5	TRBJ1-1	TGTGCCAGCAGTCCCCTCCGGGACGGCTCTGAAGCTTTCTTT	CASSPLRDGSEAFF
-	-	TRBV29-1	TRBJ2-1	TGCAGCGCCCCAAGTGGGGCGAGGGGGAATGAGCAGTTCTTC	CSAPSGARGNEQFF
-	-	TRBV25-1	TRBJ2-5	TGTGCCAGCAGTGGACGGAATCAGGGGAGGGAGACCCAGTACTTC	CASSGRNQGRETQYF
-	-	TRBV28	TRBJ2-1	TGTGCCAGCAGTCCTACAGGGAGCTCCTACAATGAGCAGTTCTTC	CASSPTGSSYNEQFF
-	-	TRBV6-6	TRBJ2-1	TGTGCCAGCGGTAAGAGCTCCTACAATGAGCAGTTCTTC	CASGKSSYNEQFF
TRBD1	-	TRBV7-9	TRBJ1-1	TGTGCCAGCAGCTATCACAAACAGGGGACTTTCTTT	CASSYHKQGTFF
-	once	TRBV19	TRBJ2-7	TGTGCCAGTAGTCTAAACTACCCCCCCTACGAGCAGTACTTC	CASSLNYPPYEQYF
-	-	TRBV28	TRBJ2-5	TGTGCCAGCAACCCCACCCTGGCAGGGGGGGGACAGACCCAGTACTTC	CASNPTLAGGGQTQYF
TRBD2	-	TRBV18	TRBJ2-3	TGTGCCAGCTCACCGACGGGAGGGTTGGCAGATACGCAGTATTTT	CASSPTGGLADTQYF
-	-	TRBV9	TRBJ2-7	TGTGCCAGCAGCGTAGGGGACCGGCCCTACGAGCAGTACTTC	CASSVGDRPYEQYF
-	-	TRBV28	TRBJ2-5	TGTGCCAGCAGTTCCCCCCGGGAAGCGGCTCAAGAGACCCAGTACTTC	CASSSPREAAQETQYF
-	-	TRBV19	TRBJ2-1	TGTGCCAGTAGTATAGATCGCAGGAACGATGAGCAGTTCTTC	CASSIDRRNDEQFF
-	-	TRBV11-2	TRBJ1-3	TGTGCCAGCAGCTTGGTGGCAGGGTCTGGAAACACCATATATTTT	CASSLVAGSGNTIYF
-	-	TRBV27	TRBJ2-2	TGTGCCAGCAGTCCCCGTCTGCCGGGGACCGGGGAGCTGTTTTTT	CASSPRLPGTGELFF
TRBD2	-	TRBV28	TRBJ2-7	TGTGCCAGCAGTCACGGACTAGCGGGCCACGAGCAGTACTTC	CASSHGLAGHEQYF
TRBD1	-	TRBV28	TRBJ1-2	TGTGCCAGCAGTCCGCACGAGACAGGGGAGCTCTATGGCTACACCTTC	CASSPHETGELYGYTF
-	-	TRBV28	TRBJ2-2	TGTGCCAGCAGTTTTGCGGGACCGAACACCGGGGAGCTGTTTTTT	CASSFAGPNTGELFF
-	-	TRBV11-2	TRBJ2-1	TGTGCCAGCAGCTTTCGTGTGGGAGGCTACAATGAGCAGTTCTTC	CASSFRVGGYNEQFF
TRBD1	-	TRBV7-3	TRBJ2-6	TGTGCCAGCAGCCCCACCCTACAGGGGGTGAGGCCCGGGGCCAACGTCCTGACTTTC	CASSPTLQGVRPGANVLTF
TRBD2	-	TRBV7-9	TRBJ2-1	TGTGCCAGCAGGATAGCGGGAGTCCCCTACAATGAGCAGTTCTTC	CASRIAGVPYNEQFF
-	-	TRBV7-3	TRBJ2-4	TGTGCCAGCAGCTTAATCCGGGTAGCCAAAAACATTCAGTACTTC	CASSLIRVAKNIQYF
-	-	TRBV6-5	TRBJ2-7	TGTGCCAGCAGTGCTGGGTGGGGGCTCGAGCAGTACTTC	CASSAGWGLEQYF
-	-	TRBV7-9	TRBJ2-3	TGTGCCAGCTCAGCGGGTTTCACAGATACGCAGTATTTT	CASSAGFTDTQYF
-	-	TRBV11-2	TRBJ1-2	TGTGCCAGCAGCCAGGACAACTACTATGGCTACACCTTC	CASSQDNYYGYTF
-	-	TRBV9	TRBJ1-1	TGTGCCAGCAGCCCACCCCTCCGTGACGCGGCTTTCTTT	CASSPPLRDAAFF
-	-	TRBV12-5	TRBJ1-2	TGTGCTAGTGGTTTGGGGCCGCTACATGGCTACACCTTC	CASGLGPLHGYTF
-	-	TRBV6-1	TRBJ1-1	TGTGCCAGCAGTGAATCTTGGAGGTTGAACACTGAAGCTTTCTTT	CASSESWRLNTEAFF
TRBD1	-	TRBV7-9	TRBJ2-7	TGTGCCAGCAGCCTCCTGGACAGGGGACTCACCTACGAGCAGTACTTC	CASSLLDRGLTYEQYF
-	-	TRBV19	TRBJ2-7	TGTGCCAGTAACGTGGCAGCGAACTACGAGCAGTACTTC	CASNVAANYEQYF
TRBD2	-	TRBV7-3	TRBJ2-1	TGTGCCAGCAGCGCCGAGGGCGGGAGGCCCTCCTACAATGAGCAGTTCTTC	CASSAEGGRPSYNEQFF
-	-	TRBV27	TRBJ1-1	TGTGCCAGCAGTTCACTCCCAGGAACCACTGAAGCTTTCTTT	CASSSLPGTTEAFF
-	-	TRBV6-1	TRBJ1-1	TGTGCCAGCAGGCGAACAGGGAACACTGAAGCTTTCTTT	CASRRTGNTEAFF
TRBD1	-	TRBV10-3	TRBJ2-5	TGTGCCATCAGGGAACCCGGGACAGGGGACGAGACCCAGTACTTC	CAIREPGTGDETQYF
TRBD2	-	TRBV4-3	TRBJ2-3	TGCGCCAGCAGCCCAATACTAGCGGGAGGTCCCCATACGCAGTATTTT	CASSPILAGGPHTQYF
TRBD2	-	TRBV28	TRBJ2-2	TGTGCCAGCAACTCCCGGGACTATACTTTGACCGGGGAGCTGTTTTTT	CASNSRDYTLTGELFF
TRBD1	once	TRBV7-9	TRBJ2-3	TGTGCCAGCAGCTCCGGACAGGGGGCAGATACGCAGTATTTT	CASSSGQGADTQYF
-	-	TRBV30	TRBJ1-1	TGTGCCTGGACCCACGGAGGGATGGGCACTGAAGCTTTCTTT	CAWTHGGMGTEAFF
TRBD2	once	TRBV6-1	TRBJ2-2	TGTGCCAGCAGGGCGACTAGCGTGGCCGGGGAGCTGTTTTTT	CASRATSVAGELFF
-	-	TRBV19	TRBJ2-3	TGTGCCAGTAGTATGAAGGCAGATACGCAGTATTTT	CASSMKADTQYF
-	-	TRBV6-5	TRBJ2-2	TGTGCCAGCAGCAGGGACACCGGGGAGCTGTTTTTT	CASSRDTGELFF
-	-	TRBV13	TRBJ1-1	TGTGCCAGCAGCTTATCGGACACTGAAGCTTTCTTT	CASSLSDTEAFF
-	-	TRBV11-3	TRBJ2-5	TGTGCCAGCAGCTTGAAGGGGTCCGAGACCCAGTACTTC	CASSLKGSETQYF
TRBD2	-	TRBV7-9	TRBJ2-7	TGTGCCAGCATGAGTCTCGCGGGAGGCTACGAGCAGTACTTC	CASMSLAGGYEQYF
-	-	TRBV9	TRBJ2-2	TGTGCCGCTGGACGTGACCCCGGGGAGCTGTTTTTT	CAAGRDPGELFF